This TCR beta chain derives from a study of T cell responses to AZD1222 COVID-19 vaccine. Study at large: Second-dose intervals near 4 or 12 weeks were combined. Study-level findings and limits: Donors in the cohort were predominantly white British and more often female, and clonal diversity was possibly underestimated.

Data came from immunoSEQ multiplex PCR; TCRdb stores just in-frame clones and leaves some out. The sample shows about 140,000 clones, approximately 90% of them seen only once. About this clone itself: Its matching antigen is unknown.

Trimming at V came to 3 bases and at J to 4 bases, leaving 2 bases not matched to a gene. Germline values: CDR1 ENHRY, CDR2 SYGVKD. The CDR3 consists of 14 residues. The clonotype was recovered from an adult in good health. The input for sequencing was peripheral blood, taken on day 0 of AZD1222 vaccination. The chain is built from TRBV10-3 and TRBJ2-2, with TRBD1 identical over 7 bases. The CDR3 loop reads CAISDAGGTGELFF. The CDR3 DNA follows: TGTGCCATCAGTGACGCAGGGGGCACCGGGGAGCTGTTTTTT.